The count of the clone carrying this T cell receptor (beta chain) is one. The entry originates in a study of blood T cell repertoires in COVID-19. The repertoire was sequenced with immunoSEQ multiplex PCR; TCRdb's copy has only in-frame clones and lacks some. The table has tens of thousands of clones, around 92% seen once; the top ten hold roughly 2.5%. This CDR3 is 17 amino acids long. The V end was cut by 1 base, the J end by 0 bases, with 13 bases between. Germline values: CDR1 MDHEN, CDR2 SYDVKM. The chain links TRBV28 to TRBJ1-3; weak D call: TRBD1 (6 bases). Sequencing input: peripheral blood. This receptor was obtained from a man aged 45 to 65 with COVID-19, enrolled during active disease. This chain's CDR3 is CASSLLRGGHSGNTIYF. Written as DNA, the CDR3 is TGTGCCAGCAGTTTATTAAGAGGGGGACACTCTGGAAACACCATATATTTT. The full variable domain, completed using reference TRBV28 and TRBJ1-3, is DVKVTQSSRYLVKRTGEKVFLECVQDMDHENMFWYRQDPGLGLRLIYFSYDVKMKEKGDIPEGYSVSREKKERFSLILESASTNQTSMYLCASSLLRGGHSGNTIYFGEGSWLTVV.